The sample holds many counts of the clone carrying this T cell receptor beta chain. Its antigen is unknown. The study's library attached unique molecular identifiers to single cDNA molecules. TCRdb ran MiXCR on the RACE reads and lists one entry per CDR3 protein. The sample holds tens of thousands of distinct CDR3 sequences, around 7% seen once. This specimen belongs to a study of human T cells and chemical hapten exposure. Study summary: Variation in per-sample TCR yields came mainly from small pooled library volume differences. Study-level results: The formation of large CDR3 similarity clusters by expanded TCRs significantly exceeded that of controls.

The V segment lost 5 bases and the J segment 6 bases; nucleotides outside the gene matches: 10. This CDR3 is built from 15 residues. CDR1 and CDR2 (germline): SGHRS, YFSETQ. Time point noted: pre-sensitization, week 0. The treatment was: therapeutic diphenylcyclopropenone sensitization with weekly scalp DPC. The sequences come from whole blood, collected in connection with sensitization to the hapten diphenylcyclopropenone (DPC). This receptor was taken from a woman in her 30s with alopecia areata. Some clones in this sample may be carry-over from other donors' samples. The chain uses TRBV5-1 and TRBJ2-2; 7 positions match TRBD1. DNA of the CDR3: TGCGCCAGCAGTCTATCAGGGGGAGATGCCGGGGAGCTGTTTTTT. Protein sequence: CASSLSGGDAGELFF.